This paragraph covers one T cell receptor beta chain sequence. Germline V lookup: CDR1 SGHRS, CDR2 YFSETQ. The CDR3 consists of 14 residues. V lost 4 bases and J lost 1, with 11 bases in between. Some clones are missing from TCRdb's copy, which holds only in-frame ones; the method was immunoSEQ multiplex PCR. The repertoire has about 260,000 clones, more than 75% of them found once; the top ten carry more than 1.3%. These data are taken from a study of blood T cell repertoires in COVID-19. The TCR originated in a woman aged 40 to 50 who had recovered from COVID-19. The sample comprised peripheral blood. V and J are TRBV5-1 and TRBJ1-1; D perhaps matches TRBD1 (5 bases). In DNA, the CDR3 is TGCGCCAGCAGCCGTGACACAGGGAACACTGAAGCTTTCTTT. This gives the protein CASSRDTGNTEAFF.